This TCR beta chain was documented in a study of vaccination and CD4 T cells after COVID-19. As for the study in general: The convalescent population consisted of six males and four females, two of whom were of Hispanic ethnicity. Stimulation of cells relied on overlapping spike peptides derived from SARS-CoV-2, HCoV-NL63, HCoV-OC43 and HCoV-229E.

Oncomine TCR Beta short-read sequencing was applied to DNA from cultured CD4+ T cells. TCRdb independently ran MiXCR on the PCR reads; one entry per CDR3 protein. The sample holds about 20,000 distinct CDR3 sequences, approximately 53% seen once. Treatment here: approximately 9-day PBMC culture with coronavirus spike peptide pools or control peptides (ViraFEST assay). ViraFEST expanded antigen-specific T cells with peptide pools, then sequenced TCRs. Findings of the study overall: Convalescent patients were relatively few, and early post-infection timepoints were missing.

There are a few counts of this clonotype. Its antigen remains unidentified. Germline assignment: CDR1 MNHEY and CDR2 SVGAGI. Trimming cost V 1 base and J 2 bases, with 5 bases left between them. There are 13 residues in the CDR3. The genes are TRBV6-5 and TRBJ1-1, with D unclear. Input material: CD4+ T cells from blood, cultured in vitro. This TCR was sampled from a human donor who had recovered from COVID-19. The CDR3 coding sequence is TGTGCCAGCAGTTACTGGGGAAACACTGAAGCTTTCTTT. Translation: CASSYWGNTEAFF.